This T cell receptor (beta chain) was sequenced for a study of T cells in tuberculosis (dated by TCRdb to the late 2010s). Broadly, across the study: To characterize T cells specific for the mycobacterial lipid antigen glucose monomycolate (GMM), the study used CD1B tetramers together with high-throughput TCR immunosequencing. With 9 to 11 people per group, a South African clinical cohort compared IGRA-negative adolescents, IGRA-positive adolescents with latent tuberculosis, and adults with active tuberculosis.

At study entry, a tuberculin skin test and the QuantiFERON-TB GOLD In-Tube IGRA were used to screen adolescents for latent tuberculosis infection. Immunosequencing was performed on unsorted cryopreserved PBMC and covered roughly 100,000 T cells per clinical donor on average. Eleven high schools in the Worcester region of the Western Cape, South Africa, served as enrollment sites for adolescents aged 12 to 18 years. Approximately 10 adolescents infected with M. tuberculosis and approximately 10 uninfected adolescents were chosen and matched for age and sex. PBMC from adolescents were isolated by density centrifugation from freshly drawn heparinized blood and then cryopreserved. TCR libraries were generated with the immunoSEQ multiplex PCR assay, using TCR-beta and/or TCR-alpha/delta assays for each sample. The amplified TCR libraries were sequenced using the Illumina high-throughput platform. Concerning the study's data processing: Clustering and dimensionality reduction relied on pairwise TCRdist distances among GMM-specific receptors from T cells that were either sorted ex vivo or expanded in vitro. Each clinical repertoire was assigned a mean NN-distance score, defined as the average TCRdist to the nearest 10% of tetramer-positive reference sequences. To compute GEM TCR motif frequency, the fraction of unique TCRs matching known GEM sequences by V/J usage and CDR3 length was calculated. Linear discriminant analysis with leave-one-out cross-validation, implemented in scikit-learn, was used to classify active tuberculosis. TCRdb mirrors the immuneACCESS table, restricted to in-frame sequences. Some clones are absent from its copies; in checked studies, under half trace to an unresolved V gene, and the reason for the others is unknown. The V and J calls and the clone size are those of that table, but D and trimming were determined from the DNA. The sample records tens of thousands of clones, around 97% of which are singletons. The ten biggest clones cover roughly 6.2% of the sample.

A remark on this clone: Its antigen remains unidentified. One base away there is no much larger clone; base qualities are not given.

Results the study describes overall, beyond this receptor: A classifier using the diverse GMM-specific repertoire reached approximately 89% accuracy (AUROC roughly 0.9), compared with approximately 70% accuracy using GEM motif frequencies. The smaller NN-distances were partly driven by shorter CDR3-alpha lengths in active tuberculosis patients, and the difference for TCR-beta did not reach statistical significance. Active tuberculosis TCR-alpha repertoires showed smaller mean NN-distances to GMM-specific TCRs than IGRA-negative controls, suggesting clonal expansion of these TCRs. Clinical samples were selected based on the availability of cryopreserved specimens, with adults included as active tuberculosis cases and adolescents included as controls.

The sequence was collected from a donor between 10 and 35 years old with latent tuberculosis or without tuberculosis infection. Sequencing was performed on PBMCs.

The DNA sequence follows: TGTGCCAGCAGTGGACAAACAGGGTTATATGGCTACACCTTC. It translates to CASSGQTGLYGYTF. The chain is made from TRBV25-1 and TRBJ1-2; matching of 6 bases hints at TRBD1 as the D gene. The junction shows trimming of 4 bases on V and 5 bases on J, plus 14 bases between the germline ends. Measured from the cysteine to the phenylalanine, the CDR3 is 14 residues long. Of the read, only the CDR3 DNA is kept; its 42 bases are in frame from base 1. CDR1 and CDR2 are drawn from the germline V gene: MGHDK, SYGVNS.